The sequence of this TCR beta chain was determined in a study of T cell responses to AZD1222 COVID-19 vaccine. The CDR3 has 14 amino acids. The germline CDR1 and CDR2 sequences are MNHNS and SASEGT. V shed 0 bases and J 6 bases; nucleotides not matched to a gene: 2. Measured with immunoSEQ multiplex PCR; TCRdb has only the in-frame clones, and not every one. The repertoire holds 110,000 to 150,000 clones, with 89% as singletons. The V gene is TRBV6-1, the J gene TRBJ1-2; 9 bases are a match to TRBD1. The source of this sequence is an adult in good health. Specimen: peripheral blood, collected on day 0 of AZD1222 vaccination. The CDR3 loop reads CASSEAGTGHGYTF. CDR3 coding DNA: TGTGCCAGCAGTGAAGCTGGGACAGGGCATGGCTACACCTTC.